This T cell receptor beta chain was sequenced for a study of T cells in Graves' hyperthyroidism and ophthalmopathy (dated by TCRdb to between 2017 and 2020). Regarding the study in general: Peripheral blood was collected at initial diagnosis, before any treatment. TCR V-J signatures able to tell the groups apart were searched for in a discovery cohort of approximately 95 patients, of whom over 40 had Graves' ophthalmopathy and about 60 had stable Graves' hyperthyroidism. Prospective prediction of ophthalmopathy was tested in an independent validation cohort consisting of roughly 19 hyperthyroidism patients and more than 15 patients who later progressed to ophthalmopathy. The roughly 100 discovery patients were divided at random into training and test sets in a 7:3 ratio. In about 6 Graves' hyperthyroidism patients, the study also compared T-cell repertoires from thyroid tissue with T-cell repertoires from blood. After blood sampling, hyperthyroidism patients were treated with methimazole at a starting dose of 30 mg daily, and ophthalmopathy patients were treated with high-dose intravenous methylprednisolone. The paper reports TCR Vbeta CDR3 sequencing of more than 120 peripheral blood samples: over 40 ophthalmopathy, around 80 hyperthyroidism and about 17 progressor patients. Broad study findings and their caveats: A model built on a 13 V-J signature distinguished ophthalmopathy from stable hyperthyroidism, reaching approximately 89% sensitivity and under 84% specificity in cross-validation and 80%/75% in testing. Most expanded thyroid clonotypes (frequency above 0.001) were also detected in blood, a finding suggesting that blood repertoires may reflect thyroid immune responses. In validation, the model predicted progression to ophthalmopathy a median of roughly 6.5 months before onset, with roughly 70% sensitivity and just under 75% specificity. No statistical method was used to set the sample size in advance, and investigators knew the group allocation.

In this sample, this clonotype turned up many times. Its antigen is still unknown. No much larger clonotype is one base removed from it; base qualities were not supplied. The TCR beta CDR3 regions were amplified from RNA transcripts. The TCR CDR3 was subjected to a first round of RT-PCR using the HTBI primer set and the Qiagen OneStep RT-PCR kit. Libraries were constructed in a second round of multiplex PCR, after which size selection and purification were performed. The libraries were sequenced on an Illumina HiSeq2000 using paired-end 100 bp reads. In the paper's pipeline: SOAPnuke was used to process the raw data, removing reads that contained adapters or uncalled bases, had a mean Phred below 15, or lacked an exact match to the constant primer or identifier. High-quality paired reads were merged using COPE v1.2.5, and each unique nucleotide sequence was defined as a clonotype. MiTCR v1.1 was used to align clonotypes to the IMGT TRBV, TRBD and TRBJ reference segments. The analysis included only V-J combinations with a frequency above 0.0001, which together covered around 99% of the repertoires. The TCS score was defined as F50 (clonal expansion) divided by E x V (chaos), with BLOSUM62-based TCRdist calculated between CDR3 peptides within each V-J. Welch's t-statistics and random forest reduced around 550 V-J features to 13, which were used in a naive Bayes classifier (R e1071). TCRdb's own reprocessing of the public reads used fastp at Q25 and MiXCR and kept productive beta chains. Every CDR3 protein is listed once, alongside the most common genes and DNA of its rows. The V and J calls and clone size are TCRdb's, not the authors'. Recorded for this sample are about 330,000 distinct CDR3 sequences; roughly 13% of them occurred a single time. Jointly, the top ten make up 30% to 40% of the sample.

Moderately to severely active disease, a Clinical Activity Score of at least 3, a NOSPECS grade of at least 4, and a duration under 3 months were present in ophthalmopathy patients. Patients with uncontrolled infections, other autoimmune diseases, pregnancy or lactation were excluded. Diagnoses relied on clinical symptoms, serum thyroxine and TRAb, thyroid ultrasound and orbital computed tomography. Ficoll-Paque density gradient centrifugation was used to isolate PBMCs from under 11 ml of fresh peripheral blood. Trizol reagent was used to extract total RNA, and RNA quality was then checked on an Agilent 2100 Bioanalyzer. The CDR3, cysteine through phenylalanine, is 15 amino acids long. The DNA shown is the 45-base CDR3, in frame from base 1. After removal of 0 bases from V and 6 bases from J, the junction retains 4 bases not matched to a gene. The germline V gene encodes CDR1 LNHNV and CDR2 YYDKDF (reference sequence).

The clonotype was recovered from a woman in her thirties or forties with Graves' ophthalmopathy. The chain links TRBV15 with TRBJ2-3, with 9 bases in between that match TRBD2. Sequenced: blood. The DNA sequence is TGTGCCACCAGCAGAGATTCTAGCGGGGTTGATACGCAGTATTTT. It is translated as CATSRDSSGVDTQYF.